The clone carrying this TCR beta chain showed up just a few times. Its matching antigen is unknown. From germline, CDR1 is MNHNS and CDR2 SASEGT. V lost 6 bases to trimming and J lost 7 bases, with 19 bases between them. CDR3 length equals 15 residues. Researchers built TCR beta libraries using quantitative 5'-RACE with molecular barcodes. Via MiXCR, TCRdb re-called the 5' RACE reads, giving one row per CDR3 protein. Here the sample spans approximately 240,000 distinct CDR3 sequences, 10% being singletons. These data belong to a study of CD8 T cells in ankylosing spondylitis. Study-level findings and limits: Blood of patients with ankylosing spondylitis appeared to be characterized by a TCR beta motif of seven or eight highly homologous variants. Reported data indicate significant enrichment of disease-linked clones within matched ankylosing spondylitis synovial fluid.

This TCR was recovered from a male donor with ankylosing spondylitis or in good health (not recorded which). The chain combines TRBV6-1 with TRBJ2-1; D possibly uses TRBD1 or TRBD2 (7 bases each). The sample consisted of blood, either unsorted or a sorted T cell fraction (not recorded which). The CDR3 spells CASSLTGREINEQFF. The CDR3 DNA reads TGTGCCAGCAGCCTGACAGGGCGGGAGATAAATGAGCAGTTCTTC.